This TCR beta chain was found in a study of graft-versus-host responses after intestinal transplantation. Per germline, CDR1 SGDLS and CDR2 YYNGEE. The V gene lost 5 bases and the J gene lost 0 bases, with 6 bases spanning the gap. The CDR3 has 13 residues. Libraries were prepared by immunoSEQ multiplex PCR; TCRdb keeps only in-frame clonotypes and omits some of them. This table holds around 110,000 clones, 90% found once. Whole-study results and caveats: Recipient bone marrow held GvH clones, some seen earlier in ileum or blood.

Comment on this clone: Antigen unknown.

The J gene is TRBJ1-5, the V gene TRBV9; D is unclear. The sequence was obtained from a human donor who received an intestinal transplant. The sequenced sample was unstimulated CD4+ T cells sorted from spleen or lymph node cells, obtained before intestinal transplant. DNA of the CDR3: TGTGCCAGCAGACTTTATAGCAATCAGCCCCAGCATTTT. Translated: CASRLYSNQPQHF. The variable domain in full, with the rest retrieved from reference TRBV9 and TRBJ1-5, is DSGVTQTPKHLITATGQRVTLRCSPRSGDLSVYWYQQSLDQGLQFLIQYYNGEERAKGNILERFSAQQFPDLHSELNLSSLELGDSALYFCASRLYSNQPQHFGDGTRLSIL.